What follows are 17 T cell receptor beta chains derived from one specimen sequenced in a study of T cells in Graves' hyperthyroidism and ophthalmopathy (dated by TCRdb to the late 2010s). Library construction relied on multiplex PCR. Reads for this sample came from an Illumina HiSeq 2000. Amplification of TCR beta CDR3 regions was carried out from RNA transcripts. A first-round RT-PCR of the TCR CDR3 used the HTBI primer set with the Qiagen OneStep RT-PCR kit. TCRdb reprocessing: public reads trimmed at Q25 with fastp, clones called with MiXCR, in-frame beta chains kept. Rows matching on CDR3 protein sequence are summarized as one entry with the most common DNA and genes. In this sample the table shows approximately 420,000 distinct CDR3 sequences, under 15% of which occur a single time. The ten largest clones add up to around a third of the sample. The sequencing sample was made of blood. Receptors were obtained from a woman younger than 45 with Graves' hyperthyroidism.

This clonotype showed up just a few times. V is TRBV27 and J is TRBJ1-5; 9 positions agree with TRBD1. Trimming at V came to 2 bases and at J to 6 bases, leaving 5 bases not matched to a gene. The CDR3 consists of 15 residues. Germline V gene sequence: CDR1 MNHEY, CDR2 SMNVEV (reference sequence). Written as DNA, the CDR3 is TGTGCCAGCAGTTTAGGGGGGACAGGGAGTCAGCCCCAGCATTTT. Amino acid sequence: CASSLGGTGSQPQHF.

This rearrangement joins TRBV6-6 to TRBJ2-2, with 12 nucleotides matching TRBD2. The CDR3 is 18 amino acids. Trimming cost V 0 bases and J 8 bases; bases outside gene matches: 10. The germline V gene has CDR1 MNHNY and CDR2 SVGAGI (reference sequence). In DNA form, the CDR3 reads TGTGCCAGCAGTTACTCGGTGGGACTAGCGGGTGCGGTGGGGGAGCTGTTTTTT. This translates into CASSYSVGLAGAVGELFF.

The sample holds a few counts of this clonotype. The chain couples TRBV5-1 to TRBJ2-7, with D uncertain. Deletions cut 4 bases from V and 6 bases from J, with 11 bases between. The CDR3 extends over 12 amino acids. Germline assignment: CDR1 SGHRS and CDR2 YFSETQ. The CDR3, as DNA: TGCGCCAGCAGCGAACCCCCTTCCGAGCAGTACTTC. Translation gives CASSEPPSEQYF. Full variable domain (outside the CDR3, taken from reference TRBV5-1 and TRBJ2-7): KAGVTQTPRYLIKTRGQQVTLSCSPISGHRSVSWYQQTPGQGLQFLFEYFSETQRNKGNFPGRFSGRQFSNSRSEMNVSTLELGDSALYLCASSEPPSEQYFGPGTRLTVT.

This clonotype was found a few times. This chain uses TRBV25-1 with TRBJ1-2; D unresolved. The CDR3 totals 15 residues. Germline V gene sequence: CDR1 MGHDK, CDR2 SYGVNS. V was trimmed by 1 base and J by 2 bases, leaving 11 bases between them. The CDR3 loop reads CASSELREENYGYTF. Here the CDR3 DNA reads TGTGCCAGCAGTGAATTGAGGGAGGAGAACTATGGCTACACCTTC.

The sample holds many counts of this clonotype. The V call is TRBV7-2, the J call TRBJ2-7; either TRBD1 or TRBD2 may fit D (6 bases each). With 3 bases removed from V and 4 bases from J, the gap between germline ends came to 16 bases. The CDR3 runs to 15 residues. Germline CDR1 reads SGHTA; CDR2 reads FQGNSA. The CDR3 loop reads CASSFRGGGGYEQYF. The CDR3 DNA reads as TGTGCCAGCAGCTTCCGAGGGGGAGGTGGGTACGAGCAGTACTTC.

Many counts were recorded for this clonotype. CDR3 nucleotide sequence: TGTGCCAGCTCCGGGACTAGCGTCAATGAGCAGTTCTTC. Translation: CASSGTSVNEQFF. The genes are TRBV2 and TRBJ2-1, with 10 bases lining up with TRBD2. This CDR3 has 13 residues. V lost 8 bases, J lost 6 bases, and 4 bases stayed unmatched. Per the germline V gene, CDR1 is SNHLY and CDR2 is FYNNEI.

Only a few counts were recorded for this clonotype. The chain links TRBV19 to TRBJ2-1, with 7 bases fitting TRBD2. The germline V gene encodes CDR1 LNHDA and CDR2 SQIVND (reference sequence). V shed 1 base, J shed 0 bases, and the junction held 0 bases outside the gene matches. There are 15 residues in the CDR3. The CDR3 sequence is CASSIASGSYNEQFF. The DNA for the CDR3 is TGTGCCAGTAGTATAGCTAGCGGCTCCTACAATGAGCAGTTCTTC.

The chain is built from TRBV6-5 and TRBJ1-2; the match to TRBD1 covers 8 bases. Germline V gives CDR1 MNHEY, CDR2 SVGAGI. This CDR3 has 16 amino acids. J gave up 5 bases and V 0 bases, and 8 bases lay outside the gene matches. The CDR3 DNA follows: TGTGCCAGCAGTTACTCGCAGGCAGGGGGCCTTTATGGCTACACCTTC. Protein sequence: CASSYSQAGGLYGYTF.

V is TRBV4-1 and J is TRBJ1-1, with a possible D match to TRBD1 (6 bases). CDR1 and CDR2 from the germline V gene are MGHRA and YSYEKL. V was clipped by 1 base and J by 5 bases, with 17 bases between them. This CDR3 spans 16 amino acids. This CDR3 reads CASSQALGGLGTEAFF. For the CDR3, the DNA is TGCGCCAGCAGCCAAGCTCTTGGGGGCTTAGGAACTGAAGCTTTCTTT.

In this sample, this clonotype turned up many times. The chain recombines TRBV3-1 with TRBJ1-2, with a possible D match to TRBD1 (5 bases). This CDR3 is 13 amino acids long. Per the germline V gene, CDR1 is LGHDT and CDR2 is YNNKEL (reference sequence). V gave up 1 base and J gave up 8 bases, with 11 bases separating them. CDR3 region: CASSQGDLQGYTF. CDR3 coding DNA: TGTGCCAGCAGCCAAGGGGACCTCCAGGGCTACACCTTC. The full variable domain, rest sourced from reference TRBV3-1 and TRBJ1-2, is DTAVSQTPKYLVTQMGNDKSIKCEQNLGHDTMYWYKQDSKKFLKIMFSYNNKELIINETVPNRFSPKSPDKAHLNLHINSLELGDSAVYFCASSQGDLQGYTFGSGTRLTVV.

This clonotype has more than one count but fewer than ten. The rearrangement links TRBV5-1 to TRBJ1-3; D is possibly TRBD1 (5 bases). The CDR3 runs 16 residues. Trimming removed 0 bases from V and 4 bases from J, with 14 bases in between. Germline V gene lookup returns CDR1 SGHRS and CDR2 YFSETQ. As DNA, the CDR3 is TGCGCCAGCAGCTTGGGGCCCCAAGGGACGGGAAACACCATATATTTT. It encodes CASSLGPQGTGNTIYF.

This clonotype has just a few counts. This rearrangement joins TRBV20-1 to TRBJ2-5, with unresolved D. This CDR3 has 13 amino acids. The germline gives CDR1 DFQATT, CDR2 SNEGSKA (reference sequence). The V gene lost 4 bases and the J gene lost 2 bases, with 11 bases spanning the gap. CDR3 sequence (DNA): TGCAGTGCTAAGGTGGCTAAACAAGAGACCCAGTACTTC. It specifies CSAKVAKQETQYF.

This clonotype appeared many times. The V gene is TRBV18, the J gene TRBJ2-7, with no clear D. The ends were cut back, 2 bases at V and 5 bases at J, with 13 bases in the middle. CDR3 length: 14 amino acids. Germline V lookup: CDR1 KGHSH, CDR2 LQKENI. The CDR3 loop is CASSPKNSYDEQYF. CDR3 bases: TGTGCCAGCTCACCAAAAAACAGTTACGACGAGCAGTACTTC. Full variable domain (outside the CDR3, taken from reference TRBV18 and TRBJ2-7): NAGVMQNPRHLVRRRGQEARLRCSPMKGHSHVYWYRQLPEEGLKFMVYLQKENIIDESGMPKERFSAEFPKEGPSILRIQQVVRGDSAAYFCASSPKNSYDEQYFGPGTRLTVT.

At least ten counts were recorded for this clonotype. The J gene is TRBJ2-5, the V gene TRBV20-1, with 9 bases identical to TRBD2. Germline V gives CDR1 DFQATT, CDR2 SNEGSKA (reference sequence). J gave up 0 bases and V 0 bases, and 5 bases lay outside the gene matches. This CDR3 has 16 amino acids. CDR3 sequence (DNA): TGCAGTGCTAGAGATTTCCTAGCGGGGTACCAAGAGACCCAGTACTTC. Translation gives CSARDFLAGYQETQYF.

This clonotype was observed many times. The chain has TRBV3-1 and TRBJ1-1; D remains unclear. The CDR3 has 13 amino acids. Between the trimmed V and J ends, which lost 6 bases and 5 bases, there was a span of 13 bases. Germline CDR1 and CDR2: LGHDT and YNNKEL (reference sequence). The CDR3 spells CASRWTDRTEAFF. CDR3 coding DNA: TGTGCCAGCAGATGGACGGATAGGACTGAAGCTTTCTTT.

The rearrangement links TRBV11-2 to TRBJ2-2, with 10 bases that match TRBD1. The CDR3 has 16 amino acids. Germline CDR1 is SGHAT and CDR2 is FQNNGV. The V segment lost 3 bases and the J segment 7 bases; nucleotides outside the gene matches: 8. In DNA form, the CDR3 reads TGTGCCAGCAGCTTTCGGGGGGACAGGGGTGGCGGGGAGCTGTTTTTT. Its protein product is CASSFRGDRGGGELFF.

This clonotype was picked up many times. This rearrangement joins TRBV27 to TRBJ2-5; TRBD2 agrees at 13 bases. The CDR3 covers 16 residues. V shed 1 base and J 5 bases; nucleotides not matched to a gene: 4. CDR1 is MNHEY and CDR2 is SMNVEV in the germline V gene (reference sequence). The CDR3 protein is CASSLWGTSGIETQYF. In DNA form, the CDR3 reads TGTGCCAGCAGTTTATGGGGGACTAGCGGGATCGAGACCCAGTACTTC.